This T cell receptor (beta chain) was sequenced for a study of identical twins. General study findings and limits: Part of the zero-insertion signal could reflect confounding by invariant MAIT and iNKT cells. Shared out-of-frame alpha sequences (those common to twins) showed excess low generation probability.

The table lists this clonotype with a few counts. Its antigen is unidentified. The CDR3 spans 14 residues. The V end was cut by 0 bases, the J end by 4 bases, with 7 bases between. CDR1 is SGHTA, CDR2 FQGNSA, per germline. Using its own MiXCR run on the 5' RACE reads, TCRdb lists one record per CDR3 protein. The table shows under 300,000 distinct CDR3 sequences, with about 13% occurring only once. This sample also appeared in a second study, on yellow fever vaccine responses in identical twins.

V and J are TRBV7-2 and TRBJ2-1, with D uncertain. The clonotype originates from a woman under 30 in good health. Sequencing was carried out using memory (CD45RO+) T cells sorted from blood. The CDR3 sequence is CASSLAILYNEQFF. DNA of the CDR3: TGTGCCAGCAGCTTAGCTATCCTGTACAATGAGCAGTTCTTC. Together with reference TRBV7-2 and TRBJ2-1, the CDR3 gives the full variable domain: GAGVSQSPSNKVTEKGKDVELRCDPISGHTALYWYRQSLGQGLEFLIYFQGNSAPDKSGLPSDRFSAERTGGSVSTLTIQRTQQEDSAVYLCASSLAILYNEQFFGPGTRLTVL.